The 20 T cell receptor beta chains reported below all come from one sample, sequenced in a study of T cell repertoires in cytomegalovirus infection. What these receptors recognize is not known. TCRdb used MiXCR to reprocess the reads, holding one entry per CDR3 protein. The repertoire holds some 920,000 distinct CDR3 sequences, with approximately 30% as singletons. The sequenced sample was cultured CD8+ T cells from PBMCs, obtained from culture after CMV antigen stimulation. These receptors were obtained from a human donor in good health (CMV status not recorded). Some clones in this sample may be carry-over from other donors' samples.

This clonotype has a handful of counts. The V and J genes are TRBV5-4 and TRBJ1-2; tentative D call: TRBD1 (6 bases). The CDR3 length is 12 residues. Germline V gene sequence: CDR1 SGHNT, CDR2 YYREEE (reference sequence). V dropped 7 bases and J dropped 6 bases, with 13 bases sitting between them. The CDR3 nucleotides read TGTGCCAGCGACTTGGGGGCGGATGGCTACACCTTC. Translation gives CASDLGADGYTF.

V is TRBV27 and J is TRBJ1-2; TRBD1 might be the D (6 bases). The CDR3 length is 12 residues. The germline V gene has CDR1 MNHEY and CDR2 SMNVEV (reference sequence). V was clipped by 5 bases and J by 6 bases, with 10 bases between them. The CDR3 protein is CASSGHRDGYTF. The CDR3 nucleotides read TGTGCCAGCAGTGGACACAGGGATGGCTACACCTTC.

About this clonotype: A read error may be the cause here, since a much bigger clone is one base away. CDR3 bases: TGTGCCAGCTACAGAGGGACAGGGACCATAGGGCCCCAGCATTTT. Residues: CASYRGTGTIGPQHF. The rearrangement joins TRBV7-2 to TRBJ1-5, with 9 positions matching TRBD1. The CDR3 totals 15 residues. Looked up from germline, CDR1 is SGHTA and CDR2 is FQGNSA. The trim removed 8 bases at V and 9 bases at J, leaving 14 bases unmatched.

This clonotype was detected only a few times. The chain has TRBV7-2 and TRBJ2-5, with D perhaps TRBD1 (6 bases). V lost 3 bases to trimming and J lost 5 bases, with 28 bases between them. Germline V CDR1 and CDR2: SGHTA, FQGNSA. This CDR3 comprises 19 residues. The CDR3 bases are TGTGCCAGCAGCTTCGACGAAGGGGACGCGGTATTAAGGGGGGAGACCCAGTACTTC. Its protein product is CASSFDEGDAVLRGETQYF.

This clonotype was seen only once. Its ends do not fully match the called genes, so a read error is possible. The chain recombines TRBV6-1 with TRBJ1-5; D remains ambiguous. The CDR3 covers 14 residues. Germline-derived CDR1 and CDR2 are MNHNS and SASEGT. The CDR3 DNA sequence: TGTGCCAGCAGGGGTGGCAATAGCAATCAGTCCCAGCATTTT. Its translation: CASRGGNSNQSQHF.

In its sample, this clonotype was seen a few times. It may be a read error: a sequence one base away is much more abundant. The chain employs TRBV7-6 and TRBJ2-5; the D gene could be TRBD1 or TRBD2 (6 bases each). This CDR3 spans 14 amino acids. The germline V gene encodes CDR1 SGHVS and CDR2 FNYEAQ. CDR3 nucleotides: TGTGTCAGCACCCTCGGAGGGGGCCAAGAGACCCAGTACTTC. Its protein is CVSTLGGGQETQYF.

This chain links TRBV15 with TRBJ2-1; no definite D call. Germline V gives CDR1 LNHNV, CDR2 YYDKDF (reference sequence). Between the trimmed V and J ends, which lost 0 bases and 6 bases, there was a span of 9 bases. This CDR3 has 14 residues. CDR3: CATSRDLESNEQFF. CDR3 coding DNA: TGTGCCACCAGCAGAGATCTAGAGAGCAATGAGCAGTTCTTC. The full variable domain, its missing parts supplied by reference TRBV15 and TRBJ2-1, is DAMVIQNPRYQVTQFGKPVTLSCSQTLNHNVMYWYQQKSSQAPKLLFHYYDKDFNNEADTPDNFQSRRPNTSFCFLDIRSPGLGDTAMYLCATSRDLESNEQFFGPGTRLTVL.

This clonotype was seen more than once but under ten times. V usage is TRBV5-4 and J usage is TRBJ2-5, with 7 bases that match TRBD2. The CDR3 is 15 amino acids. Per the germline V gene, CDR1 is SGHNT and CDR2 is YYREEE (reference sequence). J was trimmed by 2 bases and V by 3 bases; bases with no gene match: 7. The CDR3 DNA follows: TGTGCCAGCAGCTCCAGCGGGGCAACTCAAGAGACCCAGTACTTC. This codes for CASSSSGATQETQYF.

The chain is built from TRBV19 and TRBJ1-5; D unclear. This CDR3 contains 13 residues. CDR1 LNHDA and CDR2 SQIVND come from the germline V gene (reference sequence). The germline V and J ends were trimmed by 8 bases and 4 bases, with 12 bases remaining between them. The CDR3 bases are TGTGCCAGTCGAACCCGGGAGAATCAGCCCCAGCATTTT. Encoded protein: CASRTRENQPQHF.

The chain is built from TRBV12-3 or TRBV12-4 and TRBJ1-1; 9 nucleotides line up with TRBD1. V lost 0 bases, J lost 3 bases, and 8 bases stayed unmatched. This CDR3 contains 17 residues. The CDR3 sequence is CASSLAGTGREDTEAFF. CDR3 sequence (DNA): TGTGCCAGCAGTTTAGCCGGGACAGGGAGGGAGGACACTGAAGCTTTCTTT.

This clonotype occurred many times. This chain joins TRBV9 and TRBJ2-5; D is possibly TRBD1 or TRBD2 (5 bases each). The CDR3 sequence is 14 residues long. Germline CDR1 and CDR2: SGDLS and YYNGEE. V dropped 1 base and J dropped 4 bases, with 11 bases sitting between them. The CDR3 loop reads CASSVWGTGETQYF. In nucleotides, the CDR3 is TGTGCCAGCAGCGTATGGGGGACGGGAGAGACCCAGTACTTC.

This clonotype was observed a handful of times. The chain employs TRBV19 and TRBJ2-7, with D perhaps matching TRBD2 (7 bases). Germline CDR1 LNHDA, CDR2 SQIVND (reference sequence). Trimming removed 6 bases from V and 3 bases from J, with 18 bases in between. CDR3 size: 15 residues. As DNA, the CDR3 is TGTGCCAGTAGCCTTGGGGGGGGCCCGGGCTACGAGCAGTACTTC. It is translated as CASSLGGGPGYEQYF. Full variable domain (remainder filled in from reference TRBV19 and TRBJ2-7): DGGITQSPKYLFRKEGQNVTLSCEQNLNHDAMYWYRQDPGQGLRLIYYSQIVNDFQKGDIAEGYSVSREKKESFPLTVTSAQKNPTAFYLCASSLGGGPGYEQYFGPGTRLTVT.

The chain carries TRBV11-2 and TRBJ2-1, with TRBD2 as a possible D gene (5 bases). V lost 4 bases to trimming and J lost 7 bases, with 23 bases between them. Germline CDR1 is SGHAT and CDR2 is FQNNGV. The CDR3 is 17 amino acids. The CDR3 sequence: CASSYPWKRIAKNEQFF. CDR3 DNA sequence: TGTGCCAGCAGCTATCCGTGGAAAAGAATAGCGAAAAATGAGCAGTTCTTC.

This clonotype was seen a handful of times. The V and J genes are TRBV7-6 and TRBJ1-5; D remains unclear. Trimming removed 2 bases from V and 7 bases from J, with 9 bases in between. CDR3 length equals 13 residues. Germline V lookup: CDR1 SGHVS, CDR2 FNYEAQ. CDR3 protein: CASSLSGLQPQHF. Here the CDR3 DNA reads TGTGCCAGCAGCTTATCGGGGTTGCAGCCCCAGCATTTT.

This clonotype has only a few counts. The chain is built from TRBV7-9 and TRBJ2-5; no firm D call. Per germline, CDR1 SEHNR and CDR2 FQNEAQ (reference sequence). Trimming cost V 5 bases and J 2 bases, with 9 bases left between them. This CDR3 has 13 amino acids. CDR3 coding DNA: TGTGCCAGCAGCCCATCGGAACAAGAGACCCAGTACTTC. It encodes CASSPSEQETQYF. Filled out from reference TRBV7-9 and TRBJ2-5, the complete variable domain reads DTGVSQNPRHKITKRGQNVTFRCDPISEHNRLYWYRQTLGQGPEFLTYFQNEAQLEKSRLLSDRFSAERPKGSFSTLEIQRTEQGDSAMYLCASSPSEQETQYFGPGTRLLVL.

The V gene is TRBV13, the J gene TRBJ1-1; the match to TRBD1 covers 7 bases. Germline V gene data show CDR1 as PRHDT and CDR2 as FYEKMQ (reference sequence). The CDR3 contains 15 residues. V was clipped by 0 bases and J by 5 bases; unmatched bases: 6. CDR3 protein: CASSLGRTGGTEAFF. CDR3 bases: TGTGCCAGCAGCTTAGGCAGGACAGGAGGGACTGAAGCTTTCTTT.

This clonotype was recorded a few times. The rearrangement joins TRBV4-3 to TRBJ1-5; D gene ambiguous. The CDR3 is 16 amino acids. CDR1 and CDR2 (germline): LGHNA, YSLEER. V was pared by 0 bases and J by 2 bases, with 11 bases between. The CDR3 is CASSQDPPTGNQPQHF. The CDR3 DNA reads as TGCGCCAGCAGCCAAGATCCCCCCACCGGCAATCAGCCCCAGCATTTT.

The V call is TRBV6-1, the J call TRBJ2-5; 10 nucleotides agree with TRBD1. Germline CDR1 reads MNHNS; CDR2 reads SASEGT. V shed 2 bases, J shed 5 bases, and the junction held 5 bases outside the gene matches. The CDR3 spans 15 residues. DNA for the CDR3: TGTGCCAGCAGTGAAATGACAGGGGGCGGGGAGACCCAGTACTTC. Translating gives CASSEMTGGGETQYF.

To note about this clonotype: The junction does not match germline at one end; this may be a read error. CDR3 bases: TGTGCCAGCATAGGGGAAGCAACTAATAAAAAACTGTTTTTT. Protein sequence: CASIGEATNKKLFF. The chain joins TRBV7-9 to TRBJ1-4, with D possibly being TRBD1 (5 bases). Germline V gives CDR1 SEHNR, CDR2 FQNEAQ (reference sequence). The CDR3 is 14 amino acids.

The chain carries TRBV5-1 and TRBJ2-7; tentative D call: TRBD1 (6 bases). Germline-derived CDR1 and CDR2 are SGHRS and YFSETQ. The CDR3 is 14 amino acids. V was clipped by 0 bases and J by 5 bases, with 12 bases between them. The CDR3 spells CASSLEQGYHEQYF. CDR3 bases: TGCGCCAGCAGCTTGGAACAGGGCTACCACGAGCAGTACTTC. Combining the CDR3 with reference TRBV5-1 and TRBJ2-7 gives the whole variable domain KAGVTQTPRYLIKTRGQQVTLSCSPISGHRSVSWYQQTPGQGLQFLFEYFSETQRNKGNFPGRFSGRQFSNSRSEMNVSTLELGDSALYLCASSLEQGYHEQYFGPGTRLTVT.